Below are 2 T cell receptor beta chains sequenced from a single sample in a study of T cells in Graves' hyperthyroidism and ophthalmopathy. Researchers amplified the TCR beta CDR3 regions from RNA transcripts. Initially, a first-round RT-PCR of the TCR CDR3 employed the HTBI primer set. MiXCR was run by TCRdb on the multiplex PCR reads, yielding one entry per CDR3 protein. The sample lists approximately 370,000 distinct CDR3 sequences; 15% to 20% were seen once. Source material: blood. These receptors originate from a woman aged 30 to 39 with Graves' hyperthyroidism that later progressed to Graves' ophthalmopathy.

The chain couples TRBV7-8 to TRBJ2-3; a weak D match, TRBD2 (7 bases). This CDR3 has 15 residues. CDR1 and CDR2 (germline): SGHVS, FQNEAQ. Trimming shortened V by 3 bases and J by 5 bases, and 15 bases separated the two germline ends. The CDR3 sequence: CASSLLGGPLDTQYF. The CDR3 region has the DNA TGTGCCAGCAGCTTGCTCGGGGGGCCTTTAGATACGCAGTATTTT.

This clonotype was recorded at least ten times. This sequence joins TRBV19 and TRBJ2-3; D possibly corresponds to TRBD1 (6 bases). V was pared by 4 bases and J by 0 bases, with 8 bases between. The CDR3 covers 14 residues. Germline CDR1 LNHDA, CDR2 SQIVND (reference sequence). The CDR3 bases are TGTGCCAGTAGTAACAGGGTTAGCACAGATACGCAGTATTTT. This encodes CASSNRVSTDTQYF.